Below, one TCR beta chain is given with its context. No antigen is known for it. The sample belongs to a study of radiotherapy plus CTLA-4 blockade in lung cancer. Study-wide background: Objective response rate was roughly 19%; disease control rate, 25% to 35%. Findings and caveats of the study: In blood, tumor-derived TCR clones expanded after radiotherapy plus ipilimumab. Reportedly, early blood T cell clone dynamics best predicted response, with interferon-beta.

Here immunoSEQ multiplex PCR was the method, and the copy in TCRdb shows in-frame clones only, minus some. The sample has tens of thousands of clones, 70% to 90% seen once. V lost 9 bases, J lost 4 bases, and 5 bases stayed unmatched. Germline loops: CDR1 SGHRS, CDR2 YFSETQ. The CDR3 spans 12 residues. Sequencing was performed on peripheral blood, taken from a patient treated with radiotherapy plus ipilimumab. This receptor was obtained from a human donor with non-small cell lung cancer who had a partial response to radiotherapy plus ipilimumab. The V gene is TRBV5-1, the J gene TRBJ1-2, with 8 bases that match TRBD1. Written as DNA, the CDR3 is TGCGCCACCTCGGACAGGGTCTATGGCTACACCTTC. Its translation: CATSDRVYGYTF.